The source of this T cell receptor beta chain is a study of T cell responses to AZD1222 COVID-19 vaccine. Study-level points and caveats: Among spike-specific TCRs, nearly half reportedly target unmutated variant regions. Spike-specific TCR breadth and depth were elevated following two AZD1222 doses.

TCRdb's copy holds only in-frame clones and misses some; the assay was immunoSEQ multiplex PCR. The data hold 90,000 to 150,000 clones, with approximately 87% observed a single time. V was cut by 1 base and J by 5 bases, with 17 bases left in between. The CDR3 has 16 amino acids. Germline V gives CDR1 SGHAT, CDR2 FQDESV (reference sequence). Concerning this clone itself: Its antigen is not known.

This TCR was recovered from an adult in good health. Source: peripheral blood, taken on day 0 of AZD1222 vaccination. This chain uses TRBV11-1 with TRBJ1-2; weak D call: TRBD1 (6 bases). For the CDR3, the DNA is TGTGCCAGCAGCTTAGAGGTCGGGACACCTTATTATGGCTACACCTTC. As protein: CASSLEVGTPYYGYTF.